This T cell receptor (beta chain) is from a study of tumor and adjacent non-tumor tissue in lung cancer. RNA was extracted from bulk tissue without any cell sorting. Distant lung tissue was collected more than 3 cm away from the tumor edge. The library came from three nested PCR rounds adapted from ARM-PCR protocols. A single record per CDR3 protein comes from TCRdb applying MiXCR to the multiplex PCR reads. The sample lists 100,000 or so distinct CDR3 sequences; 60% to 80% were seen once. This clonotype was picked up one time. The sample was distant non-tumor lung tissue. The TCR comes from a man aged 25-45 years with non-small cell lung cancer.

This chain's CDR3 is CSARGPQGPQNTEAFF. CDR3 coding DNA: TGCAGTGCTAGAGGCCCACAGGGGCCCCAGAACACTGAAGCTTTCTTT. The V gene is TRBV20-1, the J gene TRBJ1-1; the match to TRBD1 covers 7 bases. CDR3 length: 16 amino acids. Trimming cost V 1 base and J 1 base; bases outside gene matches: 9. Germline CDR1 is DFQATT and CDR2 is SNEGSKA (reference sequence).